This T cell receptor (beta chain) was identified in a study of Tregs in tolerant kidney transplant recipients. Study overall: Mixed chimerism was transient after nonmyeloablative marrow transplants from related graft donors.

Per germline, CDR1 SGHRS and CDR2 YFSETQ. The CDR3 spans 13 residues. The V gene lost 2 bases and the J gene lost 4 bases, with 7 bases spanning the gap. Method: immunoSEQ multiplex PCR; TCRdb's copy keeps in-frame clones and lacks some. The sample lists about 8,300 clones, about 35% occurring once. Recipient PBMCs carried a CFSE label and met irradiated graft donor PBMCs for roughly six days before FACS sorting. As to this clone: The antigen is undetermined.

Notes on the study in general: Biological reproducibility was not directly addressed, but technical replication error appeared minimal. Tolerant patients' donor-specific Tregs expanded beyond overall Tregs, suggesting antigen-driven growth.

V usage is TRBV5-1 and J usage is TRBJ2-1; D is possibly TRBD2 (6 bases). The clonotype was recovered from a human patient who received a combined kidney and bone marrow transplant. Sequenced here: CD8+ T cells from blood cultured with allogeneic cells, sampled before the transplant. CDR3 residues: CASSFGGYNEQFF. Here the CDR3 DNA reads TGCGCCAGCAGCTTTGGGGGGTACAATGAGCAGTTCTTC.